This TCR beta chain is from a study of blood T cells in healthy people across ages. A second PCR, run for 7 to 11 cycles, used a sample-barcoded 5' primer plus a J-beta primer mix. TCRdb re-analysed the 5' RACE reads in MiXCR, keeping a single row per CDR3 protein. This repertoire shows roughly 700,000 distinct CDR3 sequences, roughly 32% found once; its top ten account for 15%. This clonotype occurred many times. V gave up 1 base and J gave up 1 base, with 16 bases separating them. The CDR3 totals 17 residues. The V gene's germline CDR1 is SGHVS and CDR2 FNYEAQ. The material sequenced was blood. This TCR came from a woman of 80 years or more in good health. The rearrangement links TRBV7-6 to TRBJ1-2; D is unresolved. The CDR3 is CASSLVSGGSFNYGYTF. For the CDR3, the DNA is TGTGCCAGCAGCTTAGTATCGGGCGGATCATTTAACTATGGCTACACCTTC. Using reference TRBV7-6 and TRBJ1-2 for the parts outside the CDR3, the full variable domain is GAGVSQSPRYKVTKRGQDVALRCDPISGHVSLYWYRQALGQGPEFLTYFNYEAQQDKSGLPNDRFSAERPEGSISTLTIQRTEQRDSAMYRCASSLVSGGSFNYGYTFGSGTRLTVV.